The 10 T cell receptor beta chains reported below all come from one sample, sequenced in a study of beta chain features in type 1 diabetes. Expressed TCRB transcripts were sequenced after all isolated RNA was converted to cDNA. Method: immunoSEQ multiplex PCR; TCRdb's copy keeps in-frame clones and lacks some. The table lists around 340,000 clones, around 7.6% of them singletons. The sample comprised central memory CD4+ T cells from blood. Receptor source: a woman between 18 and 29 years old in good health.

This clone was seen ten or more times. This chain joins TRBV28 and TRBJ2-5, with D perhaps TRBD2 (5 bases). The germline V gene encodes CDR1 MDHEN and CDR2 SYDVKM. The CDR3 contains 15 residues. Trimming pared 3 bases from V and 1 base from J, leaving 12 bases between. This CDR3 reads CASSFKGAPQETQYF. Written as DNA, the CDR3 is TGTGCCAGCAGTTTCAAGGGAGCTCCCCAAGAGACCCAGTACTTC.

The chain has TRBV6-5 and TRBJ2-7, with D possibly called TRBD1 or TRBD2 (5 bases each). Germline loops: CDR1 MNHEY, CDR2 SVGAGI. CDR3 length: 15 residues. Trimming shortened V by 1 base and J by 0 bases, and 10 bases separated the two germline ends. The CDR3 is CASSYLGDPSYEQYF. CDR3 bases: TGTGCCAGCAGTTACTTGGGGGACCCCTCCTACGAGCAGTACTTC.

This clone was found a few times. This rearrangement joins TRBV7-2 to TRBJ1-2; TRBD1 is a possible D gene (5 bases). V was cut by 3 bases and J by 8 bases, with 10 bases left in between. Germline V gene sequence: CDR1 SGHTA, CDR2 FQGNSA. The CDR3 runs 12 residues. The CDR3 is CASSLGRVGYTF. The CDR3 region has the DNA TGTGCCAGCAGCTTGGGGCGCGTGGGCTACACCTTC. Combining the CDR3 with reference TRBV7-2 and TRBJ1-2 gives the whole variable domain GAGVSQSPSNKVTEKGKDVELRCDPISGHTALYWYRQSLGQGLEFLIYFQGNSAPDKSGLPSDRFSAERTGGSVSTLTIQRTQQEDSAVYLCASSLGRVGYTFGSGTRLTVV.

V is TRBV7-6 and J is TRBJ2-7, with no clear D. The germline V gene has CDR1 SGHVS and CDR2 FNYEAQ. V was pared by 6 bases and J by 3 bases, with 6 bases between. This CDR3 comprises 11 residues. The CDR3: CASSDNYEQYF. DNA for the CDR3: TGTGCCAGCAGTGACAACTACGAGCAGTACTTC.

The J gene is TRBJ1-1, the V gene TRBV2; a weak D match, TRBD1 (6 bases). CDR1 is SNHLY and CDR2 is FYNNEI in the germline V gene. Trimming removed 6 bases at V and 1 base at J, with 6 bases between. The CDR3 loop spans 12 amino acids. The CDR3 loop reads CASRTGNTEAFF. CDR3 sequence (DNA): TGTGCCAGCAGGACAGGGAACACTGAAGCTTTCTTT. Complete variable domain (other parts from reference TRBV2 and TRBJ1-1): EPEVTQTPSHQVTQMGQEVILRCVPISNHLYFYWYRQILGQKVEFLVSFYNNEISEKSEIFDDQFSVERPDGSNFTLKIRSTKLEDSAMYFCASRTGNTEAFFGQGTRLTVV.

V gene TRBV6-6 combines with J gene TRBJ2-5; possibly TRBD1 for D (7 bases). Trimming cost V 3 bases and J 4 bases, with 12 bases left between them. Germline V gene sequence: CDR1 MNHNY, CDR2 SVGAGI (reference sequence). The CDR3 runs 14 residues. CDR3 sequence: CASSYPGGRETQYF. The CDR3 DNA sequence: TGTGCCAGCAGTTATCCAGGGGGGAGAGAGACCCAGTACTTC.

The V gene is TRBV28, the J gene TRBJ2-7, with a tentative D call TRBD2 (6 bases). Trimming removed 5 bases at V and 5 bases at J, with 13 bases between. CDR1 is MDHEN, CDR2 SYDVKM, per germline. This CDR3 comprises 13 residues. In DNA, the CDR3 is TGTGCCAGCAGTCCCCCGGGGAGGCACGAGCAGTACTTC. Its protein is CASSPPGRHEQYF.

In its sample, this clone was seen a few times. V usage is TRBV27 and J usage is TRBJ2-3, with a weak D call TRBD2 (6 bases). This CDR3 spans 13 amino acids. Germline V CDR1 and CDR2: MNHEY, SMNVEV (reference sequence). Trimming shortened V by 7 bases and J by 3 bases, and 11 bases separated the two germline ends. CDR3 bases: TGTGCCAGCACGGGACTGGGGACAGATACGCAGTATTTT. Encoded protein: CASTGLGTDTQYF.

The chain employs TRBV28 and TRBJ1-1; weak D call: TRBD1 (5 bases). The CDR3 is 14 amino acids. CDR1 is MDHEN and CDR2 is SYDVKM in the germline V gene. Trimming took 6 bases from V and 4 from J, leaving 15 bases between them. The CDR3 nucleotides read TGTGCCAGCAGCCGAATTGACAGTATCACTGAAGCTTTCTTT. Translated: CASSRIDSITEAFF.

This clone was found a few times. This sequence joins TRBV10-3 and TRBJ2-2; D remains ambiguous. The V end lost 3 bases, the J end lost 8 bases, and 10 bases lay between the germline ends. CDR1 and CDR2 from the germline V gene are ENHRY and SYGVKD. The CDR3 runs to 13 residues. CDR3 protein: CAISEQKLGELFF. In DNA, the CDR3 is TGTGCCATCAGTGAACAGAAACTTGGGGAGCTGTTTTTT.